The clone carrying this T cell receptor beta chain was observed at least ten times. Looked up from germline, CDR1 is DFQATT and CDR2 is SNEGSKA (reference sequence). The CDR3 runs 16 residues. Trimming cost V 5 bases and J 8 bases; bases outside gene matches: 13. The data were taken from a study of Graves' ophthalmopathy and Graves' hyperthyroidism. From RNA, the CDR3 regions of TCR beta chains were amplified and sequenced. HTBI primers were employed in first-round RT-PCR, then a second-round multiplex PCR followed. TCRdb redid the calling of the multiplex PCR reads with MiXCR, one entry per CDR3 protein. Among roughly 60,000 distinct CDR3 sequences listed, approximately 52% were seen once. Moderate-to-severe activity, with CAS ≥3, NOSPECS ≥4 and duration under 3 months, characterized the donors with ophthalmopathy. Clinicians diagnosed using symptoms, serum thyroxine, TRAb, thyroid ultrasound and orbital computed tomography.

This TCR derives from an adult woman with Graves' ophthalmopathy. The chain combines TRBV20-1 with TRBJ2-1; 12 bases fit TRBD2. Source material: peripheral blood. The CDR3 region is CSAPRLAGVAMDEQFF. CDR3 in DNA: TGCAGTGCTCCAAGACTAGCGGGAGTGGCAATGGATGAGCAGTTCTTC.